These T cell receptor beta chains were read from a single sample in a study of OX40 agonist ivuxolimab in advanced cancers. The method was immunoSEQ multiplex PCR; TCRdb's version includes in-frame clones alone and lacks a portion of them. The table lists tens of thousands of clones, 75% to 90% of them singletons. Sequencing used CD4+ or CD8+ T cells sorted from blood, obtained in a trial of the OX40 agonist ivuxolimab. Every receptor here comes from an adult with an advanced solid tumor such as melanoma, head and neck, liver or kidney cancer. Both conserved end residues are part of each CDR3. D genes are given only for firm matches. Size is omitted from some rows. Given values are once, few, many or a class for expanded clones.

CDR3nt,CDR3aa,d_gene,v_gene,j_gene,abundance
TGCGCCAGCAGCCAAGATTCGGGGCAACTGTTTTTT,CASSQDSGQLFF,NA,TRBV4-1,TRBJ1-4,few
TGTGCCAGCAGCTTTGACTGGGGGGCCTACGAGCAGTACTTC,CASSFDWGAYEQYF,NA,TRBV5-5,TRBJ2-7,NA
TGTGCCAGCAGTCTTCGCGGGTCTGGGGCCAACGTCCTGACTTTC,CASSLRGSGANVLTF,NA,TRBV27,TRBJ2-6,NA
TGTGCCAGCAGTGTGGAGGGGGAGCCCGGGGAGCTGTTTTTT,CASSVEGEPGELFF,NA,TRBV2,TRBJ2-2,NA
TGTGCCAGCAGCTTACTCATGGGGGGAAACACTGAAGCTTTCTTT,CASSLLMGGNTEAFF,NA,TRBV7-2,TRBJ1-1,NA
TGTGCCAGCAGTTCTAGGACAGCCTCCTACGAGCAGTACTTC,CASSSRTASYEQYF,NA,TRBV6-6,TRBJ2-7,NA
TGTGCCAGCAGCCAACGGAGCGGCTCCAGCTACAATGAGCAGTTCTTC,CASSQRSGSSYNEQFF,NA,TRBV4-2,TRBJ2-1,NA
TGCAGCGTTGAGCGGAACACCGGGGAGCTGTTTTTT,CSVERNTGELFF,NA,TRBV29-1,TRBJ2-2,NA
TGTGCCAGCAGTGAAGACAGGGTACAGGAGACCCAGTACTTC,CASSEDRVQETQYF,NA,TRBV6-1,TRBJ2-5,NA
TGTGCCAGCTCCCCGGCGGCGTTCAGGGGCTTTGGTGAAAACACCATATATTTT,CASSPAAFRGFGENTIYF,NA,TRBV18,TRBJ1-3,NA
TGTGCCAGCAGCCTCAACCCGGGACTCCAGAACACCGGGGAGCTGTTTTTT,CASSLNPGLQNTGELFF,NA,TRBV9,TRBJ2-2,once
TGTGCCAGCTCCCGGACAGGGTCGCAAGAGACCCAGTACTTC,CASSRTGSQETQYF,TRBD1,TRBV18,TRBJ2-5,NA
TGCGCCAGCAGCTTGGAAGGACAGGGTGAAGCTTTCTTT,CASSLEGQGEAFF,TRBD1,TRBV5-1,TRBJ1-1,NA
TGTGCCAGCAGCCACGGGACAGGGCCGGCCACCGGGGAGCTGTTTTTT,CASSHGTGPATGELFF,TRBD1,TRBV14,TRBJ2-2,NA
TGTGCCAGCAGCCGAACGGGGGGGCGAGATACGCAGTATTTT,CASSRTGGRDTQYF,TRBD2,TRBV7-2,TRBJ2-3,NA
TGTGCCAGCAGTGGCCCGGGACGACTTCAGCCCCAGCATTTT,CASSGPGRLQPQHF,NA,TRBV6-1,TRBJ1-5,few
TGCGCCAGCAGCCAAGAGTGGGGCTCCAATGAGCAGTTCTTC,CASSQEWGSNEQFF,NA,TRBV4-3,TRBJ2-1,NA
TGCGCCAGCAGCTTCAGTTTGGGTACCCACGAGCAGTACTTC,CASSFSLGTHEQYF,NA,TRBV5-1,TRBJ2-7,NA
TGTGCCAGCAGCTTTAGGCCGGGACGGAGGAACGTGGGCGACGAGCAGTACTTC,CASSFRPGRRNVGDEQYF,NA,TRBV21-1,TRBJ2-7,NA
TGTGCCAGCAGCTTAATAGCGGACTCCTACAATGAGCAGTTCTTC,CASSLIADSYNEQFF,NA,TRBV7-6,TRBJ2-1,once
TGTGCCAGCAGCAACGGGCCGAATAGCAATCAGCCCCAGCATTTT,CASSNGPNSNQPQHF,NA,TRBV7-2,TRBJ1-5,NA
TGTGCCAGCAACCTAAAAGGCACTGAAGCTTTCTTT,CASNLKGTEAFF,NA,TRBV9,TRBJ1-1,NA
TGTGCCAGCGAGAGACTAGGACCCCTCCGCGAGCAGTACTTC,CASERLGPLREQYF,NA,TRBV27,TRBJ2-7,NA
TGTGCCAGCAGTTTAGGACAGGGAACCAAAGGAAACACCATATATTTT,CASSLGQGTKGNTIYF,TRBD1,TRBV6-6,TRBJ1-3,NA
TGTGCCAGCACCCCTGGGTCTGACACCGGGGAGCTGTTTTTT,CASTPGSDTGELFF,NA,TRBV5-4,TRBJ2-2,NA
TGTGCCAGTACCTGGGACAGGGTGAGCACTGAAGCTTTCTTT,CASTWDRVSTEAFF,TRBD1,TRBV19,TRBJ1-1,few
TGTGCCAGCAGCCTGGGGGATGAGCAGTTCTTC,CASSLGDEQFF,NA,TRBV7-9,TRBJ2-1,few
TGCGCCAGCAGCCAAGATAGGGGGGCGGATAGCGATGAGCAGTTCTTC,CASSQDRGADSDEQFF,NA,TRBV4-3,TRBJ2-1,NA
TGTGCCAGCACCCTTCAGGGGGTAGGTGAAGCTTTCTTT,CASTLQGVGEAFF,TRBD1,TRBV6-5,TRBJ1-1,NA
TGTGCCAGCAGCTGGATCGTGGGAAACACCATATATTTT,CASSWIVGNTIYF,NA,TRBV7-2,TRBJ1-3,NA
TGTGCTAGTGGTTTGGTACTCGGGGGAGTCTCGAACAATGAGCAGTTCTTC,CASGLVLGGVSNNEQFF,NA,TRBV12-5,TRBJ2-1,once
TGTGCCAGCACCCAGGACAGGTGGCAAGGGCAGTTCTTC,CASTQDRWQGQFF,TRBD1,TRBV6-1,TRBJ2-1,NA
TGCAGCGTTGAACCGGGATACAATGAGCAGTTCTTC,CSVEPGYNEQFF,NA,TRBV29-1,TRBJ2-1,NA
TGTGCCAGCAGTGGCCGAAGCAACTCTGGAAACACCATATATTTT,CASSGRSNSGNTIYF,NA,TRBV7-3,TRBJ1-3,NA
TGTGCCAGCAGCTTTTCGGACAGGCGGGGGAACGAGCAGTACTTC,CASSFSDRRGNEQYF,NA,TRBV5-4,TRBJ2-7,NA
TGTGCCAGCAGCAGCGCTCCGGGCACTGAAGCTTTCTTT,CASSSAPGTEAFF,NA,TRBV6-5,TRBJ1-1,NA
TGCGCCAGCACTCGGGTAAAGGCCACTAGCACAGATACGCAGTATTTT,CASTRVKATSTDTQYF,NA,TRBV5-1,TRBJ2-3,NA
TGTGCCAGCAGCGTATTGGAAGGGGCGGACCCCTATCGAGTCCTGACTTTC,CASSVLEGADPYRVLTF,NA,TRBV9,TRBJ2-6,NA
TGTGCCAGCAGCTTAGATTCACGTCCAGGGTATATCGATGAGCAGTTCTTC,CASSLDSRPGYIDEQFF,NA,TRBV13,TRBJ2-1,NA
TGTGCCAGTAGTTTTCAGGGCCAGCCCCAGCATTTT,CASSFQGQPQHF,NA,TRBV19,TRBJ1-5,NA
TGTGCCAGCAGCCTGGACAGCGGTCGTATTACCGGGGAGCTGTTTTTT,CASSLDSGRITGELFF,NA,TRBV7-2,TRBJ2-2,NA
TGTGCCAGCTCACCACCTACGGGGGGAGCTTTCTTT,CASSPPTGGAFF,NA,TRBV18,TRBJ1-1,NA
TGTGCCACCAGCAGAGATCAGGGACCCTACGAGCAGTACTTC,CATSRDQGPYEQYF,NA,TRBV15,TRBJ2-7,NA
TGTGCAAGTCGCTTAGCTTTCGGCGGGAAGCCCGACAATGAGCAGTTCTTC,CASRLAFGGKPDNEQFF,NA,TRBV12-2,TRBJ2-1,NA
TGTGCCAGCTCATTGACAGCCGCATCTTATGAAGCTTTCTTT,CASSLTAASYEAFF,NA,TRBV18,TRBJ1-1,once
TGTGCCAGCAGTCCCCCGGGACTAGCGGGAAGGGGGAAGGATAAGCAGTATTTT,CASSPPGLAGRGKDKQYF,TRBD2,TRBV27,TRBJ2-3,NA
TGTGCCAGTATTTCAGGGAGCGGGAACACTGAAGCTTTCTTT,CASISGSGNTEAFF,NA,TRBV19,TRBJ1-1,NA
TGTGCCAGCAGTTTCCGGTGGCAGGGCGGGAGAGGGGCCAACGTCCTGACTTTC,CASSFRWQGGRGANVLTF,TRBD2,TRBV27,TRBJ2-6,NA
TGCGCCAGCAGTGAGGGGGGACTAACAGATACGCAGTATTTT,CASSEGGLTDTQYF,TRBD2,TRBV10-1,TRBJ2-3,NA
TGTGCCAGCAGCTTAGGGACGGGAGGAGCCAAAAACATTCAGTACTTC,CASSLGTGGAKNIQYF,TRBD2,TRBV11-2,TRBJ2-4,NA
TGTGCCAGCAGTCGACAGGGGAATGGCTACACCTTC,CASSRQGNGYTF,TRBD1,TRBV6-1,TRBJ1-2,NA
TGTGCCAGTAGTCTGGCGGGTGGAGATACGCAGTATTTT,CASSLAGGDTQYF,NA,TRBV19,TRBJ2-3,NA
TGTGCCAGCAGCCCGAAATACTTCTATAGACTGATCTCTGGAAACACCATATATTTT,CASSPKYFYRLISGNTIYF,NA,TRBV7-4,TRBJ1-3,NA
TGTGCCAGCAGCTTGTTCCAGGTGAACTATGGCTACACCTTC,CASSLFQVNYGYTF,NA,TRBV5-6,TRBJ1-2,NA
TGTGCCTGGAGTCAGGCCCCGTATGGCTACACCTTC,CAWSQAPYGYTF,NA,TRBV30,TRBJ1-2,NA